The rows below give T cell receptor beta chains drawn from one sample of a study of CD8 T cells in Susac syndrome. TCRdb called the immunoSEQ multiplex PCR reads again in MiXCR, with one record for every CDR3 protein. This sample has roughly 150,000 distinct CDR3 sequences, with less than 95% found just once. The sample taken for sequencing was CD4+ T cells from PBMCs. These receptors all come from a human donor with multiple sclerosis. The conserved cysteine and the conserved F or W are not part of the CDR3 here. Clone size appears in some rows only: once, few, many, or a class for an expanded clone.

TRBV20-1 NA SAGVISQGANEQY
TRBV6-1 NA ASIGLANTGELF
TRBV19 NA ASSIGWGQPPYEQY
TRBV5-4 NA ASTLRATGELF
TRBV30 NA AWSGISGRPTGELF
TRBV7-6 NA ASSFGLPANTGELF
TRBV3-1 NA ASSPRDPPNEQF
TRBV6-2/TRBV6-3 NA ASSRNRGRNTEAF
TRBV7-2 once ASSSGSVQY
TRBV7-2 NA ASSLDGGAGTQY
TRBV27 few ASSLSRDQPQH
TRBV6-1 NA ASSPSQGYTEAF
TRBV6-5 once ASSYSIAPGLDEQF
TRBV20-1 NA SAIPGTQY
TRBV20-1 NA SVSQGAPAPGNTIY
TRBV24-1 NA ATSDPPDTYGYT
TRBV6-6 NA ASSYGRDEKLF
TRBV10-3 NA AISAVSGRASYEQY
TRBV30 NA AWTGQYLNTEAF
TRBV20-1 NA SAPPGAGGGGSTDTQY
TRBV7-9 NA ASSPGGIRNTEAF
TRBV12-3/TRBV12-4 NA ASSPATSGRQNIQY
TRBV30 NA AWSVGIPNYGYT
TRBV9 once ASSATLGGARYNEQF
TRBV14 NA ASSQLLPYNEQF
TRBV29-1 NA SAKTQTRGQPQH
TRBV20-1 NA SARREAADTQY